This T cell receptor (beta chain) was observed in a study of naive and memory T cell subsets. Two oligonucleotides, mixed equimolar, formed the beta constant-region primer covering TRBC1 and TRBC2. The ligated cDNA underwent four PCR rounds using SP2 and nested alpha and beta constant-region primers. TCRdb re-derived calls from the UMI-ligation and nested PCR reads in MiXCR, one entry per CDR3 protein. The table lists approximately 9,300 distinct CDR3 sequences, less than 7% of them singletons. Study observations and caveats: Gini index rose across naive, CM, EM and EMRA in CD4 and CD8. TCR counts from RNA may reflect activation-linked expression changes.

Judged by abundance, this clonotype is medium-sized. No antigen is known for it. CMV status came from CD4+ IFNgamma after overnight CMV lysate stimulation. CD45RA-CD27- cells were effector memory; CD45RA+CD27- cells were EMRA. Germline V lookup: CDR1 SQVTM, CDR2 ANQGSEA. Trimming cost V 7 bases and J 6 bases, with 16 bases left between them. The CDR3 runs to 13 residues. The chain employs TRBV29-1 and TRBJ2-4; maybe TRBD1 (5 bases). The clonotype comes from a human donor in good health. Sequenced: CD4+ TEMRA cells from blood. As for subset: effector memory re-expressing CD45RA, CD45RA+ CD27-. The CDR3 sequence: CSAAQVEGNIQYF. In DNA, the CDR3 is TGCAGCGCAGCACAGGTGGAAGGAAACATTCAGTACTTC.